The clone carrying this T cell receptor beta chain was seen repeatedly, ten times or more. Its antigen is unidentified. The sample comes from a study of CD8 T cells in ankylosing spondylitis. Study-wide results and limits: Enrichment of disease-linked clones was reportedly significant in matched ankylosing spondylitis synovial fluid. Several highly homologous variants made up a TCR beta motif, and this motif appeared characteristic of ankylosing spondylitis blood. Earlier literature documents some of the motif variants in reactive arthritis synovial fluid and blood.

Quantitative 5'-RACE with molecular barcodes generated TCR beta libraries. MiXCR, applied by TCRdb to the 5' RACE reads, yields one record per CDR3 protein. This table holds 150,000 to 200,000 distinct CDR3 sequences, 15% to 20% found once. The CDR3 runs 15 residues. Deletions cut 3 bases from V and 0 bases from J, with 15 bases between. CDR1 and CDR2 (germline): DFQATT, SNEGSKA (reference sequence). The TCR was taken from a male donor with ankylosing spondylitis or in good health (not recorded which). The sequencing input was blood, either unsorted or a sorted T cell fraction (not recorded which). V gene TRBV20-1 combines with J gene TRBJ2-7; D may be TRBD1 (5 bases). The CDR3 loop reads CSASLGARSSYEQYF. CDR3 nucleotide sequence: TGCAGTGCTAGCTTAGGGGCTAGAAGCTCCTACGAGCAGTACTTC.